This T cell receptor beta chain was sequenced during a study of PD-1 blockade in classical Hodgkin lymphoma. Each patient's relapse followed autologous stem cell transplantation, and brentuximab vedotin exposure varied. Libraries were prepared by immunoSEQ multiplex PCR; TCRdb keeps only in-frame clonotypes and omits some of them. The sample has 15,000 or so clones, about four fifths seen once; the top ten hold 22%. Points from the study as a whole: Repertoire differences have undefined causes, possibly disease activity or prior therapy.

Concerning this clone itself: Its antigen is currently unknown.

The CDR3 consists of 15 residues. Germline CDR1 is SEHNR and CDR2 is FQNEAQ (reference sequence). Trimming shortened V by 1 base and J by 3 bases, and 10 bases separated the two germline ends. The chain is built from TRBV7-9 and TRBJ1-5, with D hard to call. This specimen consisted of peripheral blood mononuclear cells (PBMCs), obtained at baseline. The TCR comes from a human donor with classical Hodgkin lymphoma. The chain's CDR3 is CASSLGELPNQPQHF. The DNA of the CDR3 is TGTGCCAGCAGCTTAGGGGAGCTACCCAATCAGCCCCAGCATTTT.